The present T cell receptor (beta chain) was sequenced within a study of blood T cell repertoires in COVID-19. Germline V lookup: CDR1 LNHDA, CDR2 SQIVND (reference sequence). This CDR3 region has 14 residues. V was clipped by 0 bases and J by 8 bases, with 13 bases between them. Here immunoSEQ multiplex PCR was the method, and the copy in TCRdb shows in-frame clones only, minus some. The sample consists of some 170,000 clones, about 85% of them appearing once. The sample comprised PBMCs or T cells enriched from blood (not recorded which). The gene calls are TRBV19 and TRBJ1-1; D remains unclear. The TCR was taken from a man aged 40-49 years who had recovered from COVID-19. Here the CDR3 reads CASSIDLWRGEAFF. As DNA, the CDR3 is TGTGCCAGTAGTATAGATCTATGGCGGGGAGAAGCTTTCTTT.